The 3 T cell receptor beta chains below come from one sample, sequenced in a study of CXCR3-negative and CXCR3-positive naive CD8 T cells. The TRB libraries of cDNA were built by UMI-labeled 5' RACE. TCRdb reprocessed the 5' RACE reads, keeping one entry per CDR3 protein, no DNA. This table holds tens of thousands of distinct CDR3 sequences. Sequenced material: memory CD8+ T cells from blood. These receptors all stem from a human donor in good health. Some clones in this sample may be carry-over from other donors' samples.

The rearrangement uses TRBV12-3 or TRBV12-4 and TRBJ2-3; TCRdb's D call, TRBD1, is unchecked because there is no DNA. The CDR3 loop spans 18 amino acids. The CDR3 sequence: CASSSSFLQGTPTDTQYF.

J is TRBJ1-2 and V is TRBV7-6; the TCRdb D gene call, TRBD1, has no DNA to confirm it. Germline CDR1 is SGHVS and CDR2 is FNYEAQ. The CDR3 runs to 13 residues. This CDR3 is CASSLGTVYGYTF.

This rearrangement joins TRBV25-1 to TRBJ1-2; TCRdb reports TRBD1, a call that lacks DNA to check it against. The CDR3 length is 14 residues. The germline V gene has CDR1 MGHDK and CDR2 SYGVNS. The CDR3 loop reads CASAKNMDSSGYTF.